This record covers a single T cell receptor (beta chain). Its specificity is unknown. This sample was included in a study of T cell responses to AZD1222 COVID-19 vaccine. Findings of the study overall: Among AZD1222 vaccinees, only 5 to 7 were seropositive at baseline.

Germline V lookup: CDR1 KGHDR, CDR2 SFDVKD. V lost 2 bases to trimming and J lost 4 bases; unmatched junction nucleotides: 7. The CDR3 contains 16 residues. Libraries were prepared by immunoSEQ multiplex PCR; TCRdb keeps only in-frame clonotypes and omits some of them. The sample comprises over 150,000 clones, around 88% of which are singletons, and approximately 10% rests with the top ten. V gene TRBV24-1 combines with J gene TRBJ2-5, with 9 bases matching TRBD1. The input for sequencing was peripheral blood, taken 28 days after the second AZD1222 dose. The clonotype originates from an adult who received the AZD1222 COVID-19 vaccine. CDR3 nucleotide sequence: TGTGCCACCAGTGATTATCGGACAGGGGAAACAGAGACCCAGTACTTC. Its protein product is CATSDYRTGETETQYF.